This T cell receptor (beta chain) was obtained from a study of blood T cell repertoires in COVID-19. At the level of the study: Acute-phase and convalescent COVID-19 samples originated in the United States, Italy and Spain.

Sequenced by immunoSEQ multiplex PCR; TCRdb stores in-frame clones only, minus some. The sample holds more than 95,000 clones; more than 75% are singletons and the top ten take approximately 8.1%. This CDR3 region has 16 residues. CDR1 GTSNPN and CDR2 SVGIG come from the germline V gene (reference sequence). The V and J ends lost 3 bases and 1 base respectively, with 16 bases between them. The sequence was collected from a man aged 50-59 years with acute or convalescent COVID-19. The chain is built from TRBV30 and TRBJ1-3; D perhaps matches TRBD1 (6 bases). Sequenced input: peripheral blood. The chain's CDR3 is CAWSVAGTLSGNTIYF. The CDR3 coding sequence is TGTGCCTGGAGCGTAGCAGGGACACTATCTGGAAACACCATATATTTT.